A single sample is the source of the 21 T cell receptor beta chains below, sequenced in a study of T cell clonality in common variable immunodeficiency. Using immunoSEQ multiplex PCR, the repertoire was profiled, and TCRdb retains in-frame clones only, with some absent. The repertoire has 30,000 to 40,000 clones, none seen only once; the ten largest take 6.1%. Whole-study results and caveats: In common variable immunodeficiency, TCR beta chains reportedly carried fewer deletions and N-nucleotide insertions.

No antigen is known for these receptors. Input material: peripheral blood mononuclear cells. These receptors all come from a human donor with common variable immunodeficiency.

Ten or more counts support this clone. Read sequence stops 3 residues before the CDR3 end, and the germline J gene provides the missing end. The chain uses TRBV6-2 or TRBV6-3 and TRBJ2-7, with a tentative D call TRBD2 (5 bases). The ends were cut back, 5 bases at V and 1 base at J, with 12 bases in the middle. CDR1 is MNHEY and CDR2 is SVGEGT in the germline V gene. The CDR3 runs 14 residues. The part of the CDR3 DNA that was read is TGTGCCAGCAGTACCCACCTAGCATCCTACGAG. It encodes CASSTHLASYE. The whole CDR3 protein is CASSTHLASYEQYF.

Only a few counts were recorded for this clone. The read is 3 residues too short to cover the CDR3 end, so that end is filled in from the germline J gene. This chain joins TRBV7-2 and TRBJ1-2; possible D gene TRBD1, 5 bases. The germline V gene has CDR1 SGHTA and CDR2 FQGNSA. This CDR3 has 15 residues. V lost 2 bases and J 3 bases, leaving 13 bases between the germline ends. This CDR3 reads CASSLRRGMDYGYTF. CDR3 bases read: TGTGCCAGCAGCTTACGTCGGGGGATGGACTATGGC.

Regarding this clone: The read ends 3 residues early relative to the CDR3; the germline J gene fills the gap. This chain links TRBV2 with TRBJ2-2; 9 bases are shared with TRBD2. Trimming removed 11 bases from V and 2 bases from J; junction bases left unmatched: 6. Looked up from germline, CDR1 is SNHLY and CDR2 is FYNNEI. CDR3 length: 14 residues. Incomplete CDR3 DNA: TGTGCCGGCAAGCGGGGGGCTAACACCGGGGAG. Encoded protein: CAGKRGANTGE. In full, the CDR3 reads CAGKRGANTGELFF.

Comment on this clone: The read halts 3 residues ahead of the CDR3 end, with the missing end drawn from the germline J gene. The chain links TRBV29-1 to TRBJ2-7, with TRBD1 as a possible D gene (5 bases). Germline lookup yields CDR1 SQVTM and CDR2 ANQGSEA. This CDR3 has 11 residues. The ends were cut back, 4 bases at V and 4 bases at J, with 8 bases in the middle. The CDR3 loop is CSVGQSYEQYF. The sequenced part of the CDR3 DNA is TGCAGCGTTGGACAGTCTTACGAG.

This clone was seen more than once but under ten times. Here the CDR3 reads CAWSVPRVNTGELFF. Incomplete CDR3 DNA: TGTGCCTGGAGTGTCCCCAGGGTGAATACCGGGGAG. The gene calls are TRBV30 and TRBJ2-2; maybe TRBD1 (5 bases). The read ends 3 residues shy of where the CDR3 ends; the end is completed using the germline J gene. V was cut by 0 bases and J by 5 bases, with 13 bases left in between. The CDR3 contains 15 residues. Germline loops: CDR1 GTSNPN, CDR2 SVGIG (reference sequence).

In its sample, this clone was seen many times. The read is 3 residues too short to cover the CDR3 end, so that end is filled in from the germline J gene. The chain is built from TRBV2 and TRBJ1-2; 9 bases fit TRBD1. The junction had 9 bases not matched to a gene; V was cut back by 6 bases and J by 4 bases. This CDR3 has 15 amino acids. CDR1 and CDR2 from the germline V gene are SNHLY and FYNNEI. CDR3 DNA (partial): TGTGCCAGCAGCGGGACAGGGTCCGGGATCTATGGC. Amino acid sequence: CASSGTGSGIYG. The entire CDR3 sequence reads CASSGTGSGIYGYTF.

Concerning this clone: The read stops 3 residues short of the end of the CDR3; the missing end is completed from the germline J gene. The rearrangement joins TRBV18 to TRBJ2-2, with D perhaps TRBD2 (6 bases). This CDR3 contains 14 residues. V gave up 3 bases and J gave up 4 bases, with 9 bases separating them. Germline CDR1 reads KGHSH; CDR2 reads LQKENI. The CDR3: CASSPLEGTGELFF. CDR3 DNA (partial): TGTGCCAGCTCACCCTTGGAGGGCACCGGGGAG. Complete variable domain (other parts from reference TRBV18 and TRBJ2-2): NAGVMQNPRHLVRRRGQEARLRCSPMKGHSHVYWYRQLPEEGLKFMVYLQKENIIDESGMPKERFSAEFPKEGPSILRIQQVVRGDSAAYFCASSPLEGTGELFFGEGSRLTVL.

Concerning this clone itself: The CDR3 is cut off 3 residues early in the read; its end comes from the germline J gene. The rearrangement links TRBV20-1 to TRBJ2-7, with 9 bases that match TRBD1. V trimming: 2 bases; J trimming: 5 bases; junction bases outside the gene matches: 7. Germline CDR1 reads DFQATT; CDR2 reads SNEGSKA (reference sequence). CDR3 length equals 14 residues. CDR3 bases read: TGCAGTGCTAGACCGGGACAGGGACTCGACGAG. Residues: CSARPGQGLDE. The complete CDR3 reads CSARPGQGLDEQYF.

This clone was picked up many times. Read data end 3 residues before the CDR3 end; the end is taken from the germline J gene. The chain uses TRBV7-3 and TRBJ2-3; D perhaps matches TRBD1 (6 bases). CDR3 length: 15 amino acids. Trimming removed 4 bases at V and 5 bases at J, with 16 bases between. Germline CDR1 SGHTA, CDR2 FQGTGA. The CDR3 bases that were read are TGTGCCAGCAGCTCCCGAGGGGGTTGGGAAGATACG. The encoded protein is CASSSRGGWEDT. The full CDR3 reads CASSSRGGWEDTQYF.

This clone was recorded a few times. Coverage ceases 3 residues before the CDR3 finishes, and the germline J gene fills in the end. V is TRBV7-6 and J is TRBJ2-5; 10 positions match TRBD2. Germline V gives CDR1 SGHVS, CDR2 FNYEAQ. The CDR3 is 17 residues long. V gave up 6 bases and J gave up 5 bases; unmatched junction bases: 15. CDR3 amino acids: CASSPGESGGALETQYF. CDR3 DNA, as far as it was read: TGTGCCAGCAGTCCCGGAGAGAGCGGGGGGGCCTTGGAGACC.

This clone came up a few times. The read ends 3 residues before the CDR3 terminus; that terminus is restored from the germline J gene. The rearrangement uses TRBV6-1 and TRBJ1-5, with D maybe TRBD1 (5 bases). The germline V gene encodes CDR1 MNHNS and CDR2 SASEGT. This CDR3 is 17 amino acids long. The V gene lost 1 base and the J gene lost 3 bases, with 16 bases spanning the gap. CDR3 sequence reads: CASSEVYRTTINQPQHF. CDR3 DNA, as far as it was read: TGTGCCAGCAGTGAAGTGTACAGGACAACGATCAATCAGCCC.

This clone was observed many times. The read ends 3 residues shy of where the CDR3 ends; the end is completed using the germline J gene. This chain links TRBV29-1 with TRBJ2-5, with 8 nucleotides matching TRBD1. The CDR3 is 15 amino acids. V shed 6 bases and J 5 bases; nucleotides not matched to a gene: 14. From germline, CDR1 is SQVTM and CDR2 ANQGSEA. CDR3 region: CSVTGQGWSWETQYF. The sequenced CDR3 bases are TGCAGCGTGACCGGACAGGGATGGAGTTGGGAGACC.

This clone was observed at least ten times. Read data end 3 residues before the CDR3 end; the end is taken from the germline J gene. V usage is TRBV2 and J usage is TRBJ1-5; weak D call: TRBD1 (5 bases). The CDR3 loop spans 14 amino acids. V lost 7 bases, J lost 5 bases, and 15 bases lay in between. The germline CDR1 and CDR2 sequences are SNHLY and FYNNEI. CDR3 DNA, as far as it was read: TGTGCCAGCACCTTCTCAGGGAGGGATCAGCCC. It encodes CASTFSGRDQP. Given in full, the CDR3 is CASTFSGRDQPQHF. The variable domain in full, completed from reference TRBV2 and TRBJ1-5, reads EPEVTQTPSHQVTQMGQEVILRCVPISNHLYFYWYRQILGQKVEFLVSFYNNEISEKSEIFDDQFSVERPDGSNFTLKIRSTKLEDSAMYFCASTFSGRDQPQHFGDGTRLSIL.

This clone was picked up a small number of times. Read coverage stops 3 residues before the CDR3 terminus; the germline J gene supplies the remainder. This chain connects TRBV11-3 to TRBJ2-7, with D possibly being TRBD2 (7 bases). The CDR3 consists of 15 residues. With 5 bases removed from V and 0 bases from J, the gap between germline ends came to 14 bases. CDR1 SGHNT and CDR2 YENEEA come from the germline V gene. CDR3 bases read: TGTGCCAGCAGCCCCGGGGGGCCGAGCTCCTACGAG. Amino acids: CASSPGGPSSYE. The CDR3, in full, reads CASSPGGPSSYEQYF.

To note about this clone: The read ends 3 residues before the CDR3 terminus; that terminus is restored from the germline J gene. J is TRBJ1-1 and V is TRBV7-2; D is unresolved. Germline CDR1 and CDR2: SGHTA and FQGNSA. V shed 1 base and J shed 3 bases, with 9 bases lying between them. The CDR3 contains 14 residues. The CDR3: CASSLVAADTEAFF. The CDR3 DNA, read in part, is TGTGCCAGCAGCTTAGTGGCCGCGGACACTGAA.

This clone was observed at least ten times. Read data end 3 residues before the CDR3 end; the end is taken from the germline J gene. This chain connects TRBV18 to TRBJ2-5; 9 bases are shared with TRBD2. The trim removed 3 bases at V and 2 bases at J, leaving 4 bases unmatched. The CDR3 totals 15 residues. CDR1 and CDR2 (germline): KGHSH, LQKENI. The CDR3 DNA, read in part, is TGTGCCAGCTCACCTAGGACTAGCGAACAAGAGACC. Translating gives CASSPRTSEQET. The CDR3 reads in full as CASSPRTSEQETQYF. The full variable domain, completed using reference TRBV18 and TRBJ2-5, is NAGVMQNPRHLVRRRGQEARLRCSPMKGHSHVYWYRQLPEEGLKFMVYLQKENIIDESGMPKERFSAEFPKEGPSILRIQQVVRGDSAAYFCASSPRTSEQETQYFGPGTRLLVL.

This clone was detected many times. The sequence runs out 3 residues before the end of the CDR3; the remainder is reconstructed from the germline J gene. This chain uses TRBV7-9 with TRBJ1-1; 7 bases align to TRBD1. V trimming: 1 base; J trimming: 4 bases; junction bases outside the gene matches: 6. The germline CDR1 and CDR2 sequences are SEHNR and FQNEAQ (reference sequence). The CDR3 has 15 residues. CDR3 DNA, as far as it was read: TGTGCCAGCAGCTTAGGGCCAGGGGGTTTCACTGAA. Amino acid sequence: CASSLGPGGFTE. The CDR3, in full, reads CASSLGPGGFTEAFF.

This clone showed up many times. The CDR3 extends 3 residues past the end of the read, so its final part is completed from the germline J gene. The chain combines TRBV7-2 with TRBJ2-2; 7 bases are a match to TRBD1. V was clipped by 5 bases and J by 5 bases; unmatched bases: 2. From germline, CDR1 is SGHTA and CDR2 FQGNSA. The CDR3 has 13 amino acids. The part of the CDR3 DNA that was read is TGTGCCAGCAGCCCGACAGGGACCGGGGAG. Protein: CASSPTGTGE. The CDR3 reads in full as CASSPTGTGELFF.

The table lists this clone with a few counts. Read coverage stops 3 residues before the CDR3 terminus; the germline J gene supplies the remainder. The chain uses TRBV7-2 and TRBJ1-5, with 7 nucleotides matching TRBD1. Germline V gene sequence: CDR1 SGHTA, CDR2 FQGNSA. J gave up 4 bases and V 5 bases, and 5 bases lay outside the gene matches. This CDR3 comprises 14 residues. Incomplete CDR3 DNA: TGTGCCAGCAGCCGGGACAGCCGAAATCAGCCC. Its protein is CASSRDSRNQP. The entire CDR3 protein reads CASSRDSRNQPQHF.

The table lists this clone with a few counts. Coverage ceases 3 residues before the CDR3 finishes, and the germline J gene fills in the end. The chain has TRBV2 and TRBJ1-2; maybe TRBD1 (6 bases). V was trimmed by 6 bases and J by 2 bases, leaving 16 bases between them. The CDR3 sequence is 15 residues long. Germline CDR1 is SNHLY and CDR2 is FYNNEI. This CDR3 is CASREDSPGNYGYTF. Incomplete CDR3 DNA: TGTGCCAGCAGAGAGGACAGTCCAGGGAACTATGGC.

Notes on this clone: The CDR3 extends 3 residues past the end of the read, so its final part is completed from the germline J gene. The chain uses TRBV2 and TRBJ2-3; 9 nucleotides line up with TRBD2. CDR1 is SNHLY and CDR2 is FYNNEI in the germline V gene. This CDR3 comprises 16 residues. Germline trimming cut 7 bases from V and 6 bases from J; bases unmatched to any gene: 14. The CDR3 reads CASTRGVAGAMDTQYF. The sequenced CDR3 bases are TGTGCCAGCACTCGAGGGGTAGCGGGGGCGATGGATACG.